Detailed here is one T cell receptor (beta chain). This CDR3 has 16 amino acids. Germline V gives CDR1 SGHTS, CDR2 YDEGEE. J was trimmed by 3 bases and V by 2 bases; bases with no gene match: 3. The PCR was carried out with 60 Vbeta primers and 13 Jbeta primers. Using immunoSEQ multiplex PCR, the repertoire was profiled, and TCRdb retains in-frame clones only, with some absent. The sample includes about 190,000 clones, approximately 86% of them seen just once. The data originate from a study of cytomegalovirus exposure and HLA in healthy donors. The source is a boy younger than 10 in good health and CMV-seronegative. The sample consisted of PBMCs. This chain connects TRBV5-8 to TRBJ2-2; 11 positions match TRBD2. The CDR3 here is CASSFLAGGHTGELFF. CDR3 DNA: TGTGCCAGCAGCTTTTTAGCGGGGGGGCACACCGGGGAGCTGTTTTTT.